Given below is one T cell receptor beta chain in context. The entry originates in a study of blood T cell repertoires in COVID-19. Sequenced by immunoSEQ multiplex PCR; TCRdb stores in-frame clones only, minus some. This sample has under 450,000 clones, with about nine tenths found just once. There are 13 residues in the CDR3. Trimming stripped 4 bases from V and 0 bases from J, with 7 bases between. Germline CDR1 is GTSNPN and CDR2 is SVGIG (reference sequence). This TCR came from a woman in her 50s with COVID-19, enrolled during active disease. The sample taken for sequencing was peripheral blood. The chain is built from TRBV30 and TRBJ1-3; D not resolved. CDR3 region: CAWKRSSGNTIYF. As DNA, the CDR3 is TGTGCCTGGAAAAGGAGCTCTGGAAACACCATATATTTT. Full variable domain (rest looked up from reference TRBV30 and TRBJ1-3): SQTIHQWPATLVQPVGSPLSLECTVEGTSNPNLYWYRQAAGRGLQLLFYSVGIGQISSEVPQNLSASRPQDRQFILSSKKLLLSDSGFYLCAWKRSSGNTIYFGEGSWLTVV.